These T cell receptor beta chains were read from a single sample in a study of long-term antiretroviral therapy in people with HIV. The method was immunoSEQ multiplex PCR; TCRdb's version includes in-frame clones alone and lacks a portion of them. Among about 30,000 clones listed, nearly 95% were seen once. The sequences come from unsorted PBMCs, collected roughly 6.3 years after starting antiretroviral therapy. Receptors were obtained from a man under 40 with HIV. CDR3s include the opening cysteine and the closing phenylalanine or tryptophan. Fields, in order: J gene, clone size, D gene, V gene, CDR3 protein, CDR3 DNA. D genes are given only for firm matches. Size values are once, few and many counts, or a class for expanded clones, and some rows have none.

TRBJ1-1 NA NA TRBV14 CASSQTDSMNTEAFF TGTGCCAGCAGCCAGACGGACAGTATGAACACTGAAGCTTTCTTT
TRBJ2-1 once NA TRBV2 CASTGGWSYNEQFF TGTGCCAGCACGGGGGGCTGGTCCTACAATGAGCAGTTCTTC
TRBJ2-5 NA NA TRBV30 CAWRRETQYF TGTGCCTGGAGACGAGAGACCCAGTACTTC
TRBJ2-5 NA NA TRBV13 CASSLWGKTQYF TGTGCCAGCAGCTTATGGGGTAAGACCCAGTACTTC
TRBJ2-5 NA NA TRBV5-4 CASSFGGRGYQETQYF TGTGCCAGCAGCTTCGGGGGTAGGGGGTACCAAGAGACCCAGTACTTC
TRBJ2-2 NA NA TRBV27 CASSTVGAGELFF TGTGCCAGCAGCACGGTGGGGGCCGGGGAGCTGTTTTTT
TRBJ2-3 NA NA TRBV12-5 CASGKTANTDTQYF TGTGCTAGTGGTAAGACAGCGAACACAGATACGCAGTATTTT
TRBJ1-1 NA NA TRBV7-2 CASSPQRDTEAFF TGTGCCAGCAGCCCCCAAAGGGACACTGAAGCTTTCTTT
TRBJ2-1 NA NA TRBV4-1 CASSGAYNEQFF TGCGCCAGCAGCGGGGCTTACAATGAGCAGTTCTTC
TRBJ2-3 NA NA TRBV11-2 CASSPFTDTQYF TGTGCCAGCAGCCCATTCACCGATACGCAGTATTTT
TRBJ2-1 NA NA TRBV9 CASSVAPSTEGQFF TGTGCCAGCAGCGTAGCCCCTTCAACCGAGGGGCAGTTCTTC
TRBJ2-7 once TRBD1 TRBV9 CASSETAGTGYHEQYF TGTGCCAGCAGCGAGACCGCCGGGACAGGGTACCACGAGCAGTACTTC
TRBJ2-7 NA TRBD1 TRBV7-2 CASSSTGQGMYEQYF TGTGCCAGCAGTTCCACCGGACAGGGGATGTACGAGCAGTACTTC
TRBJ1-4 NA NA TRBV28 CASRIKGEKLFF TGTGCCAGCAGGATTAAGGGTGAAAAACTGTTTTTT
TRBJ1-2 NA NA TRBV30 CAWTHGGALYGYTF TGTGCCTGGACACACGGGGGAGCCCTCTATGGCTACACCTTC
TRBJ2-1 NA TRBD1 TRBV6-1 CASTGQVSYNEQFF TGTGCCAGCACGGGACAGGTCTCCTACAATGAGCAGTTCTTC
TRBJ2-7 NA NA TRBV5-1 CASSLGDGYSYEQYF TGCGCCAGCAGCTTGGGGGACGGGTACTCCTACGAGCAGTACTTC
TRBJ1-1 NA NA TRBV5-4 CASRTEMNTEAFF TGTGCCAGCAGGACGGAAATGAACACTGAAGCTTTCTTT
TRBJ2-4 NA NA TRBV6-5 CASSDGAKNIQYF TGTGCCAGCAGTGACGGGGCCAAAAACATTCAGTACTTC
TRBJ2-6 NA NA TRBV13 CASSFSGGANVLTF TGTGCCAGCAGCTTTTCGGGCGGGGCCAACGTCCTGACTTTC
TRBJ1-3 NA NA TRBV6-6 CASSDTGSSGNTIYF TGTGCCAGCAGCGACACAGGTTCCTCTGGAAACACCATATATTTT
TRBJ1-1 NA NA TRBV5-6 CASSFFFIGTEAFF TGTGCCAGCAGCTTCTTTTTTATCGGGACTGAAGCTTTCTTT
TRBJ2-7 once TRBD2 TRBV7-9 CASSLGGTSGVEQYF TGTGCCAGCAGCTTGGGGGGGACTAGCGGGGTCGAGCAGTACTTC
TRBJ1-3 NA NA TRBV19 CASSIGGQFSGNTIYF TGTGCCAGTAGTATAGGAGGCCAGTTCTCTGGAAACACCATATATTTT
TRBJ2-7 NA TRBD1 TRBV7-9 CASGGQDPYEQYF TGTGCCAGCGGGGGACAGGATCCCTACGAGCAGTACTTC
TRBJ2-1 NA NA TRBV19 CASSITVGVGNEQFF TGTGCCAGTAGTATCACCGTGGGGGTGGGCAATGAGCAGTTCTTC
TRBJ2-3 NA TRBD2 TRBV9 CASSVTSGSYTDTQYF TGTGCCAGCAGCGTAACTAGCGGGAGTTACACAGATACGCAGTATTTT
TRBJ2-1 NA NA TRBV19 CASSIGLGDFSEQFF TGTGCCAGTAGTATCGGCCTAGGAGATTTTAGTGAGCAGTTCTTC
TRBJ2-2 once NA TRBV7-3 CASSLGQTGELFF TGTGCCAGCAGCCTAGGGCAGACCGGGGAGCTGTTTTTT
TRBJ1-3 NA TRBD1 TRBV5-8 CASSLGQGSRNTIYF TGTGCCAGCAGCTTAGGACAGGGATCGCGGAACACCATATATTTT
TRBJ1-5 NA NA TRBV7-2 CASSSPIGPQHF TGTGCCAGCAGCTCGCCTATAGGGCCCCAGCATTTT
TRBJ1-5 NA NA TRBV6-7 CASSVQGDQPQHF TGTGCCAGCAGTGTTCAGGGTGATCAGCCCCAGCATTTT
TRBJ2-2 NA TRBD2 TRBV5-1 CASRPPTSGDTGELFF TGCGCCAGCAGGCCACCTACTAGCGGGGACACCGGGGAGCTGTTTTTT
TRBJ1-4 NA TRBD1 TRBV2 CASSSQGSSGEKLFF TGTGCCAGCAGTTCACAGGGGAGCTCGGGTGAAAAACTGTTTTTT
TRBJ2-6 NA NA TRBV6-5 CASSYRDGANVLTF TGTGCCAGCAGTTACCGGGACGGGGCCAACGTCCTGACTTTC
TRBJ1-1 NA TRBD1 TRBV27 CASSSPPGTGNTEAFF TGTGCCAGCAGTTCCCCCCCCGGGACAGGGAACACTGAAGCTTTCTTT
TRBJ2-3 once TRBD2 TRBV9 CASQTSGGTDTQYF TGTGCCAGCCAAACTAGCGGGGGCACAGATACGCAGTATTTT
TRBJ2-1 NA TRBD1 TRBV5-1 CASSPTPGQSSYNEQFF TGCGCCAGCAGCCCTACCCCGGGACAGAGCTCCTACAATGAGCAGTTCTTC
TRBJ2-5 NA TRBD2 TRBV27 CASRLAGGITQYF TGTGCCAGCAGACTAGCGGGGGGAATCACCCAGTACTTC
TRBJ2-5 once NA TRBV6-5 CASSYRVQETQYF TGTGCCAGCAGTTACCGGGTACAAGAGACCCAGTACTTC
TRBJ2-7 NA TRBD1 TRBV5-5 CASSPGGQGYEQYF TGTGCCAGCAGCCCGGGGGGACAGGGGTACGAGCAGTACTTC
TRBJ2-1 NA TRBD1 TRBV9 CASTGQGSYNEQFF TGTGCCAGCACCGGACAGGGCTCCTACAATGAGCAGTTCTTC
TRBJ2-2 NA NA TRBV27 CASSAYSTPGAGELFF TGTGCCAGCAGCGCCTACAGTACGCCGGGGGCCGGGGAGCTGTTTTTT
TRBJ2-2 NA TRBD1 TRBV9 CASSIRDRGTGELFF TGTGCCAGCAGCATCCGGGACAGAGGCACCGGGGAGCTGTTTTTT
TRBJ2-1 NA NA TRBV6-6 CALGRGGPSYNEQFF TGTGCCCTGGGGCGAGGCGGTCCCTCCTACAATGAGCAGTTCTTC
TRBJ2-1 NA NA TRBV11-2 CASSLEGTDYNEQFF TGTGCCAGCAGCTTAGAGGGGACCGACTACAATGAGCAGTTCTTC
TRBJ1-4 NA TRBD1 TRBV27 CASSQGEDRGENSEKLFF TGTGCCAGCAGCCAGGGGGAGGACAGGGGTGAGAATAGTGAAAAACTGTTTTTT
TRBJ1-5 NA NA TRBV7-8 CASSLDSNQPQHF TGTGCCAGCAGCTTGGACAGCAATCAGCCCCAGCATTTT
TRBJ2-7 NA NA TRBV5-1 CASGPNQGLASYEQYF TGCGCCAGCGGCCCAAACCAAGGGTTGGCAAGCTACGAGCAGTACTTC
TRBJ2-7 once TRBD1 TRBV7-9 CASSFRDRGLEQYF TGTGCCAGCAGCTTTAGGGACAGGGGACTCGAGCAGTACTTC
TRBJ1-4 once NA TRBV7-9 CASSPEGEDEKLFF TGTGCCAGCAGCCCGGAGGGCGAGGATGAAAAACTGTTTTTT
TRBJ2-3 once NA TRBV7-3 CASSLGWVSAADTQYF TGTGCCAGCAGCTTAGGTTGGGTGTCCGCGGCAGATACGCAGTATTTT
TRBJ2-7 NA NA TRBV2 CASSEVAAPEQYF TGTGCCAGCAGTGAAGTAGCAGCCCCCGAGCAGTACTTC
TRBJ2-3 NA NA TRBV9 CASSMDIRDTDTQYF TGTGCCAGCAGCATGGACATTCGAGACACAGATACGCAGTATTTT
TRBJ2-3 NA TRBD2 TRBV9 CASSQGLAGAPYTQYF TGTGCCAGCAGCCAGGGACTAGCGGGAGCGCCGTATACGCAGTATTTT
TRBJ2-7 NA TRBD1 TRBV11-2 CASNKNGQGSSYEQYF TGTGCCAGCAACAAAAACGGACAGGGCAGCTCCTACGAGCAGTACTTC
TRBJ2-1 NA TRBD2 TRBV28 CASSNSGGGEQFF TGTGCCAGCAGTAATAGCGGGGGAGGCGAGCAGTTCTTC
TRBJ1-2 NA TRBD1 TRBV5-6 CASSFPGTAYGYTF TGTGCCAGCAGCTTCCCCGGGACAGCGTATGGCTACACCTTC
TRBJ1-6 NA TRBD1 TRBV2 CASSETGGSNSPLHF TGTGCCAGCAGTGAAACAGGGGGAAGTAATTCACCCCTCCACTTT